This T cell receptor beta chain was captured in a study of blood T cells in healthy people across ages. Study results and caveats: The study regarded diversity estimates from one million T cells as underestimates.

Losses at the gene ends were 4 bases for V and 5 bases for J; bases not matched to a gene: 8. The V gene's germline CDR1 is SGHRS and CDR2 YFSETQ. This CDR3 is built from 16 residues. Alongside a J-beta primer mix, a sample-barcoded 5' primer served in a second PCR lasting about 7 to 12 cycles. MiXCR was run by TCRdb on the 5' RACE reads, yielding one entry per CDR3 protein. The repertoire has hundreds of thousands of distinct CDR3 sequences, approximately 55% of them found once; the top ten carry around 41%. Remarks on this clonotype: Its antigen remains unidentified.

The sequence came from a man older than 75 in good health. The sample was blood. The rearrangement joins TRBV5-1 to TRBJ2-5, with 13 bases matching TRBD2. This chain's CDR3 is CASSASLAGGAETQYF. In DNA form, the CDR3 reads TGCGCCAGCAGCGCTTCACTAGCGGGAGGGGCCGAGACCCAGTACTTC.